The next 5 T cell receptor beta chains were all read from a single sample in a study of T cell clonotyping in hematopoietic cell transplantation. This table comes from immunoSEQ multiplex PCR, and its TCRdb copy is limited to in-frame clones, with some not included. The table records about 19,000 clones, about 84% of them present only once. As for time point: recipient sample about 28 days before transplant, after cytoreduction. The source material was peripheral blood mononuclear cells, sampled before stem cell transplant. The receptors were sampled from a man aged 50 or older with acute myeloid leukemia. Some clones in this sample may be carry-over from other donors' samples.

This clone has only one observation. The V gene is TRBV11-2, the J gene TRBJ1-2, with 7 bases identical to TRBD1. Germline lookup yields CDR1 SGHAT and CDR2 FQNNGV. The CDR3 has 15 residues. V was pared by 5 bases and J by 3 bases, with 9 bases of the junction left unmatched. CDR3 nucleotide sequence: TGTGCCAGCAGCCCGGGACAGACTTTTTACTATGGCTACACCTTC. Encoded protein: CASSPGQTFYYGYTF.

V and J are TRBV6-6 and TRBJ2-7; D uncertain. Trimming took off 2 bases at V and 6 bases at J, with 8 bases between the two ends. This CDR3 has 12 amino acids. Per the germline V gene, CDR1 is MNHNY and CDR2 is SVGAGI (reference sequence). Here the CDR3 DNA reads TGTGCCAGCAGTTACATGGAGCTCGAGCAGTACTTC. Translation gives CASSYMELEQYF.

This clone was detected only a few times. This chain links TRBV2 with TRBJ2-1; D uncertain. V gave up 3 bases and J gave up 7 bases, with 7 bases separating them. Germline V gene sequence: CDR1 SNHLY, CDR2 FYNNEI. This CDR3 comprises 12 residues. The CDR3 spells CASSDLGNEQFF. Here the CDR3 DNA reads TGTGCCAGCAGTGATTTAGGGAATGAGCAGTTCTTC.

The chain uses TRBV9 and TRBJ2-2, with 8 bases aligning to TRBD1. This CDR3 region has 15 residues. Germline V gene lookup returns CDR1 SGDLS and CDR2 YYNGEE. J lost 3 bases, V lost 4 bases, and 5 bases had no gene match. The CDR3 DNA is TGTGCCAGCAGCCTAGGACAGGGTGACACCGGGGAGCTGTTTTTT. This codes for CASSLGQGDTGELFF.

The V gene is TRBV19, the J gene TRBJ2-7; TRBD1 matches 9 bases. The CDR3 loop spans 13 amino acids. CDR1 and CDR2 (germline): LNHDA, SQIVND (reference sequence). J lost 4 bases, V lost 9 bases, and 7 bases had no gene match. CDR3 region: CASGTGLRYEQYF. CDR3 coding DNA: TGTGCCAGCGGGACAGGGTTAAGGTACGAGCAGTACTTC.